This TCR beta chain was found in a study of T cell repertoires in cytomegalovirus infection. Study-level background: A matching HLA type, together with CMV infection, was signaled by public TCR beta signatures. The study, taken as a whole, reports: HLA-C-restricted CMV clonotypes gave the most frequent clonotype in two of eight donors.

Germline V lookup: CDR1 MNHEY, CDR2 SMNVEV (reference sequence). The V gene lost 10 bases and the J gene lost 4 bases, with 22 bases spanning the gap. This CDR3 contains 15 residues. About this clonotype itself: The antigen is unknown.

TCRdb analysed the reads with MiXCR anew, one entry per CDR3 protein. The data show around 750,000 distinct CDR3 sequences, approximately 32% seen once. The J gene is TRBJ2-5, the V gene TRBV27; D call uncertain. The TCR sequence derives from a human donor in good health (CMV status not recorded). Some clones in this sample may be carry-over from other donors' samples. Sequencing was performed on cultured CD8+ T cells from PBMCs, taken from culture after CMV antigen stimulation. CDR3 nucleotide sequence: TGTGCCACCTCAGATGCAAACTCGATGCTAGAGACCCAGTACTTC. Its translation is CATSDANSMLETQYF.